This entry lists 28 T cell receptor beta chains sequenced from one sample in a study of T-cell memory formation after mild COVID-19. TCRdb reanalysed the 5' RACE reads using MiXCR and keeps one entry per CDR3 protein. The sample lists roughly 550,000 distinct CDR3 sequences; about 20% were seen once. The sequenced material came from PBMCs or a T cell subset sorted from them (not recorded which). Every receptor here comes from an adult woman who had mild COVID-19 (a few samples of this study predate the infection). Cell type and time point are not known.

This clonotype was recorded a few times. The V call is TRBV30, the J call TRBJ2-2; perhaps TRBD2 as D (7 bases). Trimming pared 0 bases from V and 3 bases from J, leaving 11 bases between. CDR1 and CDR2 from the germline V gene are GTSNPN and SVGIG (reference sequence). This CDR3 has 15 amino acids. The CDR3: CAWSVRGAHTGELFF. The CDR3 bases are TGTGCCTGGAGTGTACGGGGGGCCCACACCGGGGAGCTGTTTTTT.

V is TRBV5-4 and J is TRBJ1-2, with 7 bases fitting TRBD1. The CDR3 runs 14 residues. Germline CDR1 and CDR2: SGHNT and YYREEE (reference sequence). Trimming cost V 2 bases and J 3 bases; bases outside gene matches: 4. The CDR3 protein is CASSLGGTDYGYTF. CDR3 nucleotide sequence: TGTGCCAGCAGCTTAGGGGGGACAGACTATGGCTACACCTTC.

The sample holds a few counts of this clonotype. The chain recombines TRBV7-9 with TRBJ2-1; the D gene is possibly TRBD2 (5 bases). Trimming removed 3 bases at V and 8 bases at J, with 11 bases between. The CDR3 has 13 residues. In germline, CDR1 is SEHNR, CDR2 FQNEAQ (reference sequence). CDR3 residues: CASSFPLGDEQFF. CDR3 DNA: TGTGCCAGCAGCTTCCCACTCGGGGATGAGCAGTTCTTC.

The chain combines TRBV6-5 with TRBJ2-7; D is unclear. Per the germline V gene, CDR1 is MNHEY and CDR2 is SVGAGI. The V gene lost 0 bases and the J gene lost 3 bases, with 15 bases spanning the gap. The CDR3 runs to 16 residues. The CDR3 bases are TGTGCCAGCAGTTACTCGCCTAGGGTTCGGAACTACGAGCAGTACTTC. Translating it yields CASSYSPRVRNYEQYF.

Only a few counts were recorded for this clonotype. In DNA form, the CDR3 reads TGCGCCAGCAGCTGGGAAACAGGGGGCACTGAAGCTTTCTTT. The encoded protein is CASSWETGGTEAFF. This chain connects TRBV5-1 to TRBJ1-1, with 8 bases aligning to TRBD1. V was pared by 3 bases and J by 4 bases, with 5 bases of the junction left unmatched. Germline-derived CDR1 and CDR2 are SGHRS and YFSETQ. The CDR3 runs 14 residues.

This chain joins TRBV2 and TRBJ1-1; a possible D gene is TRBD1 (6 bases). Germline lookup yields CDR1 SNHLY and CDR2 FYNNEI. The length of the CDR3 is 15 residues. V was shortened by 6 bases and J by 3 bases, with 17 bases between the two germline ends. The CDR3 is CASSAFESGDTEAFF. The CDR3 coding sequence is TGTGCCAGCAGCGCCTTCGAGTCAGGGGACACTGAAGCTTTCTTT.

This sequence joins TRBV12-3 or TRBV12-4 and TRBJ1-1; possibly TRBD1 for D (6 bases). The CDR3 has 16 residues. Trimming left V 7 bases short and J 3 bases short, with 21 bases between. The CDR3 nucleotides are TGTGCCAGCACCTCCGGAGCAGGGGTGGGGGACACTGAAGCTTTCTTT. Encoded protein: CASTSGAGVGDTEAFF.

The chain carries TRBV27 and TRBJ1-1; D is uncertain. Germline CDR1 is MNHEY and CDR2 is SMNVEV (reference sequence). This CDR3 is 13 amino acids long. With 7 bases removed from V and 3 bases from J, the gap between germline ends came to 12 bases. CDR3 region: CASTWPGDTEAFF. CDR3 nucleotide sequence: TGTGCCAGCACTTGGCCCGGGGACACTGAAGCTTTCTTT.

This clonotype was seen many times. This chain connects TRBV5-1 to TRBJ2-2, with D tentatively TRBD2 (5 bases). Germline V lookup: CDR1 SGHRS, CDR2 YFSETQ. V lost 2 bases and J 6 bases, leaving 5 bases between the germline ends. The CDR3 runs to 12 residues. CDR3 amino acids: CASSFSAGELFF. The DNA of the CDR3 is TGCGCCAGCAGCTTTAGCGCCGGGGAGCTGTTTTTT. Full variable domain (remainder filled in from reference TRBV5-1 and TRBJ2-2): KAGVTQTPRYLIKTRGQQVTLSCSPISGHRSVSWYQQTPGQGLQFLFEYFSETQRNKGNFPGRFSGRQFSNSRSEMNVSTLELGDSALYLCASSFSAGELFFGEGSRLTVL.

The rearrangement joins TRBV29-1 to TRBJ2-7; TRBD1 agrees at 9 bases. V lost 6 bases, J lost 3 bases, and 15 bases stayed unmatched. This CDR3 is built from 16 residues. The germline gives CDR1 SQVTM, CDR2 ANQGSEA. DNA of the CDR3: TGCAGCGTGAGGGGAGGCCGGGACAGGGTTCTCTACGAGCAGTACTTC. Translated, it gives CSVRGGRDRVLYEQYF.

The chain couples TRBV27 to TRBJ1-2; a weak D match, TRBD1 (6 bases). The V end lost 5 bases, the J end lost 8 bases, and 24 bases lay between the germline ends. This CDR3 spans 16 amino acids. Germline-derived CDR1 and CDR2 are MNHEY and SMNVEV (reference sequence). CDR3 in DNA: TGTGCCAGCAGTATGACCTACAGGGTTCGGGAAGGGGGCTACACCTTC. Protein product: CASSMTYRVREGGYTF.

CDR3 region: CASGVKGGTEAFF. The CDR3 DNA sequence: TGTGCCAGCGGGGTGAAAGGTGGCACTGAAGCTTTCTTT. The genes are TRBV12-3 or TRBV12-4 and TRBJ1-1; D remains ambiguous. The CDR3 contains 13 residues. V shed 8 bases and J shed 4 bases, with 14 bases lying between them.

Within the sample, this clonotype is medium-sized. An end of the junction does not agree with germline; a read error may underlie this. The chain's CDR3 is CASSSGQGYEQYF. As DNA, the CDR3 is TGTGCCAGCAGCTCCGGACAGGGCTACGAGCAGTACTTC. The genes are TRBV5-1 and TRBJ2-7, with TRBD1 matching 8 bases. Germline V gene lookup returns CDR1 SGHRS and CDR2 YFSETQ. The CDR3 spans 13 residues.

A single count supports this clonotype. This chain connects TRBV2 to TRBJ1-5; D unresolved. CDR1 SNHLY and CDR2 FYNNEI come from the germline V gene. Trimming pared 6 bases from V and 0 bases from J, leaving 12 bases between. This CDR3 contains 15 residues. The CDR3 DNA is TGTGCCAGCAGGGCGGGATGGCGTAGCAATCAGCCCCAGCATTTT. Translated: CASRAGWRSNQPQHF.

This clonotype was counted only a few times. The V and J genes are TRBV10-2 and TRBJ2-5; D may be TRBD1 or TRBD2 (5 bases each). This CDR3 comprises 15 residues. Germline V lookup: CDR1 WSHSY, CDR2 SAAADI. The V end was cut by 8 bases, the J end by 5 bases, with 21 bases between. Written as DNA, the CDR3 is TGCGCCAGCGCCCCCCTTGACTGGGACGGGGAGACCCAGTACTTC. Translation: CASAPLDWDGETQYF.

This clonotype has a handful of counts. The gene calls are TRBV5-1 and TRBJ2-5; TRBD2 is a possible D gene (6 bases). The CDR3 spans 14 residues. CDR1 and CDR2 (germline): SGHRS, YFSETQ. The V and J ends lost 0 bases and 5 bases respectively, with 11 bases between them. The CDR3 coding sequence is TGCGCCAGCAGCTTGGGGCCCGCGGGGGAGACCCAGTACTTC. Translating it yields CASSLGPAGETQYF. The entire variable domain, with the rest obtained from reference TRBV5-1 and TRBJ2-5, is as follows: KAGVTQTPRYLIKTRGQQVTLSCSPISGHRSVSWYQQTPGQGLQFLFEYFSETQRNKGNFPGRFSGRQFSNSRSEMNVSTLELGDSALYLCASSLGPAGETQYFGPGTRLLVL.

V usage is TRBV5-1 and J usage is TRBJ1-1; no reliable D call. In germline, CDR1 is SGHRS, CDR2 YFSETQ. The CDR3 is 15 residues long. Trimming removed 7 bases at V and 1 base at J, with 17 bases between. The CDR3 spells CASSLLLGGNTEAFF. The DNA for the CDR3 is TGCGCCAGCTCCCTCTTATTGGGAGGGAACACTGAAGCTTTCTTT. The entire variable domain, with the rest obtained from reference TRBV5-1 and TRBJ1-1, is as follows: KAGVTQTPRYLIKTRGQQVTLSCSPISGHRSVSWYQQTPGQGLQFLFEYFSETQRNKGNFPGRFSGRQFSNSRSEMNVSTLELGDSALYLCASSLLLGGNTEAFFGQGTRLTVV.

The table lists this clonotype with a few counts. This chain links TRBV6-2 or TRBV6-3 with TRBJ1-2, with TRBD1 as a possible D gene (5 bases). The V gene lost 5 bases and the J gene lost 4 bases, with 20 bases spanning the gap. CDR3 length equals 16 residues. CDR1 is MNHEY and CDR2 is SVGEGT in the germline V gene. Here the CDR3 DNA reads TGTGCCAGCAGTGGGGACCCAGTGGCTCAGCGCTATGGCTACACCTTC. As protein: CASSGDPVAQRYGYTF.

The genes are TRBV9 and TRBJ1-1; D is unclear. V was cut by 2 bases and J by 0 bases, with 8 bases left in between. The CDR3 contains 14 residues. The germline CDR1 and CDR2 sequences are SGDLS and YYNGEE. As DNA, the CDR3 is TGTGCCAGCAGCGTTACGACGGTGAACACTGAAGCTTTCTTT. The encoded protein is CASSVTTVNTEAFF.

The chain uses TRBV6-6 and TRBJ1-5; D unclear. CDR3 length: 13 residues. In germline, CDR1 is MNHNY, CDR2 SVGAGI (reference sequence). V gave up 2 bases and J gave up 0 bases, with 2 bases separating them. The CDR3 sequence is CASSYGSNQPQHF. CDR3 DNA sequence: TGTGCCAGCAGTTACGGTAGCAATCAGCCCCAGCATTTT.

This chain connects TRBV18 to TRBJ1-1, with a weak D call TRBD1 (6 bases). CDR3 length: 14 amino acids. The V end was cut by 2 bases, the J end by 3 bases, with 10 bases between. Germline V gives CDR1 KGHSH, CDR2 LQKENI. This CDR3 is CASSPAQGHTEAFF. The CDR3, as DNA: TGTGCCAGCTCACCAGCACAGGGACACACTGAAGCTTTCTTT. The whole variable domain, filled in from reference TRBV18 and TRBJ1-1, reads NAGVMQNPRHLVRRRGQEARLRCSPMKGHSHVYWYRQLPEEGLKFMVYLQKENIIDESGMPKERFSAEFPKEGPSILRIQQVVRGDSAAYFCASSPAQGHTEAFFGQGTRLTVV.

The V call is TRBV3-1, the J call TRBJ2-5, with D hard to call. CDR1 is LGHDT and CDR2 is YNNKEL in the germline V gene (reference sequence). The CDR3 extends over 15 amino acids. V was clipped by 4 bases and J by 2 bases, with 14 bases between them. The CDR3 DNA follows: TGTGCCAGCAGCCCTTCCGGAGCCCCACAAGAGACCCAGTACTTC. Its protein product is CASSPSGAPQETQYF.

The chain is built from TRBV20-1 and TRBJ2-1; D is uncertain. Germline CDR1 reads DFQATT; CDR2 reads SNEGSKA (reference sequence). V was shortened by 4 bases and J by 9 bases, with 10 bases between the two germline ends. CDR3 length: 11 residues. In DNA, the CDR3 is TGCAGTGCTAACGCTTATAGTGAGCAGTTCTTC. Its translation: CSANAYSEQFF.

The sample holds a few counts of this clonotype. CDR3 nucleotides: TGTGCCAGCAGCTATGGTCTGAGCTCCTACGAGCAGTACTTC. Translation: CASSYGLSSYEQYF. The rearrangement links TRBV3-1 to TRBJ2-7, with unresolved D. Per the germline V gene, CDR1 is LGHDT and CDR2 is YNNKEL (reference sequence). V lost 5 bases, J lost 0 bases, and 11 bases lay in between. CDR3 length equals 14 residues.

This clonotype has only a few counts. The genes are TRBV20-1 and TRBJ2-7; D possibly corresponds to TRBD1 (6 bases). The ends were cut back, 0 bases at V and 0 bases at J, with 12 bases in the middle. The CDR3 consists of 15 residues. Germline CDR1 reads DFQATT; CDR2 reads SNEGSKA (reference sequence). The CDR3, as DNA: TGCAGTGCTAGAGATGGAAGGGGGTTCTCCTACGAGCAGTACTTC. Residues: CSARDGRGFSYEQYF.

This clonotype turned up a few times. The V and J genes are TRBV3-1 and TRBJ2-7; tentatively, D is TRBD1 or TRBD2 (5 bases each). Germline V gives CDR1 LGHDT, CDR2 YNNKEL (reference sequence). This CDR3 is built from 15 residues. Trimming removed 1 base from V and 6 bases from J, with 16 bases in between. The CDR3 loop reads CASSQGGLATSEQYF. The CDR3 region has the DNA TGTGCCAGCAGCCAAGGGGGCCTAGCTACGAGCGAGCAGTACTTC.

This clonotype was seen a few times. V is TRBV3-1 and J is TRBJ2-7; D is unclear. This CDR3 has 13 amino acids. Germline V lookup: CDR1 LGHDT, CDR2 YNNKEL (reference sequence). The V gene lost 1 base and the J gene lost 4 bases, with 8 bases spanning the gap. In nucleotides, the CDR3 is TGTGCCAGCAGCCAAGTAGTTGGATACGAGCAGTACTTC. Translation gives CASSQVVGYEQYF.

For the CDR3, the DNA is TGTGCCAGCAGCGACCCCCCTCGGACAGTATTGCCAGATACGCAGTATTTT. Its translation: CASSDPPRTVLPDTQYF. V and J are TRBV7-9 and TRBJ2-3, with D perhaps TRBD1 (6 bases). This CDR3 is 17 amino acids long. The germline V and J ends were trimmed by 5 bases and 4 bases, with 22 bases remaining between them. CDR1 SEHNR and CDR2 FQNEAQ come from the germline V gene (reference sequence).